Listed here are 16 T cell receptor beta chains from one sample, sequenced in a study of T-cell reconstitution after alpha-beta-depleted transplantation in children. The library targeted TCRbeta and was prepared with unique molecular identifiers. Each CDR3 protein gets one entry after TCRdb re-called the PCR reads with MiXCR. This table holds approximately 650,000 distinct CDR3 sequences, around 13% found once. The source was PBMCs, collected before TCRalphabeta/CD19-depleted stem cell transplant. These receptors were obtained from a girl aged 2 to 9 with congenital amegakaryocytic thrombocytopenia, due to receive a stem cell transplant.

The genes are TRBV29-1 and TRBJ2-1, with 7 bases matching TRBD1. V lost 6 bases, J lost 8 bases, and 16 bases stayed unmatched. The CDR3 has 15 residues. Germline V gene lookup returns CDR1 SQVTM and CDR2 ANQGSEA. CDR3 DNA sequence: TGCAGCGTCCCCAAAGGGACAGCCACTCGGGATGAGCAGTTCTTC. Protein: CSVPKGTATRDEQFF.

At least ten counts were recorded for this clonotype. The CDR3 sequence: CASSPEGVTGELFF. The DNA of the CDR3 is TGCGCCAGCAGCCCCGAAGGGGTCACCGGGGAGCTGTTTTTT. The V and J genes are TRBV5-1 and TRBJ2-2, with a tentative D call TRBD1 (5 bases). The CDR3 sequence is 14 residues long. Germline lookup yields CDR1 SGHRS and CDR2 YFSETQ. V lost 4 bases and J 4 bases, leaving 11 bases between the germline ends.

The chain joins TRBV27 to TRBJ2-7, with 7 positions matching TRBD1. After removal of 8 bases from V and 1 base from J, the junction contained 5 bases not matched to a gene. The CDR3 contains 13 residues. Looked up from germline, CDR1 is MNHEY and CDR2 is SMNVEV (reference sequence). The CDR3 spells CASPARGSYEQYF. The DNA of the CDR3 is TGTGCCAGCCCCGCCAGGGGGTCCTACGAGCAGTACTTC.

This sequence joins TRBV7-8 and TRBJ2-2; D unresolved. This CDR3 is built from 16 residues. The germline V and J ends were trimmed by 1 base and 4 bases, with 13 bases remaining between them. Germline V CDR1 and CDR2: SGHVS, FQNEAQ. The DNA for the CDR3 is TGTGCCAGCAGCTTAGTGGACCCACGGCGCACCGGGGAGCTGTTTTTT. This sequence encodes CASSLVDPRRTGELFF.

This clonotype was recorded a few times. This rearrangement joins TRBV5-1 to TRBJ2-1; TRBD2 matches at 14 bases. The ends lost 3 bases at V and 7 bases at J; junction bases unmatched: 12. The length of the CDR3 is 18 residues. Looked up from germline, CDR1 is SGHRS and CDR2 is YFSETQ. The chain's CDR3 is CASSSLGTSGRRANEQFF. The CDR3 nucleotides read TGCGCCAGCAGCTCTCTTGGGACTAGCGGGAGAAGGGCTAATGAGCAGTTCTTC.

This clonotype has ten or more counts. The chain recombines TRBV6-4 with TRBJ2-3, with TRBD2 identical over 11 bases. Germline trimming cut 3 bases from V and 0 bases from J; bases unmatched to any gene: 2. The CDR3 runs to 16 residues. Germline CDR1 MRHNA, CDR2 SNTAGT. The CDR3 loop is CASSELAGGSTDTQYF. The CDR3 coding sequence is TGTGCCAGCAGTGAGTTAGCGGGAGGGAGCACAGATACGCAGTATTTT.

This clonotype was recorded many times. The rearrangement links TRBV5-1 to TRBJ2-3; 8 bases map to TRBD2. CDR3 length: 15 amino acids. Germline V gene sequence: CDR1 SGHRS, CDR2 YFSETQ. After removal of 3 bases from V and 6 bases from J, the junction contained 9 bases not matched to a gene. The CDR3 DNA is TGCGCCAGCAGCTCAGCGGGAGACGACGCGGATACGCAGTATTTT. This sequence encodes CASSSAGDDADTQYF.

The chain is built from TRBV4-1 and TRBJ2-2; D remains ambiguous. The V gene lost 0 bases and the J gene lost 7 bases, with 12 bases spanning the gap. Germline V CDR1 and CDR2: MGHRA, YSYEKL. The CDR3 extends over 15 amino acids. The CDR3 region has the DNA TGCGCCAGCAGCCAAGAATCGGCGCGCGGCGGGGAGCTGTTTTTT. It yields the protein CASSQESARGGELFF.

This clonotype was found many times. V and J are TRBV12-3 or TRBV12-4 and TRBJ2-2; the D is unclear. With 1 base removed from V and 4 bases from J, the gap between germline ends came to 4 bases. This CDR3 spans 13 amino acids. Here the CDR3 reads CASSLGSTGELFF. The CDR3 DNA reads as TGTGCCAGCAGTTTAGGTTCCACCGGGGAGCTGTTTTTT.

This clonotype was seen only a few times. CDR3 in amino acids: CASSKGLLSYEQYF. The CDR3 DNA reads TGTGCCAGCAGCAAGGGACTACTCTCCTACGAGCAGTACTTC. The V gene is TRBV7-9, the J gene TRBJ2-7, with TRBD2 identical over 7 bases. The CDR3 sequence is 14 residues long. Germline loops: CDR1 SEHNR, CDR2 FQNEAQ (reference sequence). Trimming cost V 5 bases and J 0 bases; bases outside gene matches: 4.

This clonotype was seen ten or more times. The J gene is TRBJ2-1, the V gene TRBV27; the match to TRBD2 covers 8 bases. J gave up 1 base and V 6 bases, and 5 bases lay outside the gene matches. This CDR3 is 15 amino acids long. Germline values: CDR1 MNHEY, CDR2 SMNVEV (reference sequence). The CDR3 protein is CASSFSGTSYNEQFF. The CDR3, as DNA: TGTGCCAGCAGCTTTAGCGGGACTTCCTACAATGAGCAGTTCTTC.

The table lists this clonotype with many counts. The rearrangement links TRBV12-3 or TRBV12-4 to TRBJ2-7; 10 bases agree with TRBD2. J was trimmed by 1 base and V by 5 bases; bases with no gene match: 5. CDR3 length equals 15 residues. This CDR3 is CASSHKAGGSYEQYF. The CDR3 DNA reads TGTGCCAGCAGTCACAAAGCGGGAGGGTCCTACGAGCAGTACTTC.

The sample holds a few counts of this clonotype. The chain uses TRBV12-3 or TRBV12-4 and TRBJ2-7; D might be TRBD1 or TRBD2, each matching 5 bases. Trimming pared 5 bases from V and 5 bases from J, leaving 19 bases between. The CDR3 is made up of 15 amino acids. CDR3 nucleotide sequence: TGTGCCAGCAGTACTGACCGAGCAATGGGGGACGAGCAGTACTTC. Its translation is CASSTDRAMGDEQYF.

The gene calls are TRBV3-1 and TRBJ2-1, with 8 positions matching TRBD2. This CDR3 spans 15 amino acids. V dropped 2 bases and J dropped 6; count of bases not matched to a gene: 6. Germline V lookup: CDR1 LGHDT, CDR2 YNNKEL (reference sequence). The CDR3 coding sequence is TGTGCCAGCAGCCAAACCCCCGGGACTAGCAATGAGCAGTTCTTC. This gives the protein CASSQTPGTSNEQFF.

This clonotype was seen ten or more times. V is TRBV14 and J is TRBJ2-2; 7 bases are a match to TRBD1. Losses at the gene ends were 4 bases for V and 8 bases for J; bases not matched to a gene: 13. The CDR3 runs to 16 residues. CDR1 SGHDN and CDR2 FVKESK come from the germline V gene. As DNA, the CDR3 is TGTGCCAGCAGCCCTACGCGAAACAGGGGCTGGGGGGAGCTGTTTTTT. Its translation: CASSPTRNRGWGELFF.

This clonotype was observed many times. V is TRBV10-3 and J is TRBJ2-3; 12 bases agree with TRBD2. Trimming at V came to 3 bases and at J to 4 bases, leaving 2 bases not matched to a gene. This CDR3 has 15 residues. CDR1 and CDR2 (germline): ENHRY, SYGVKD. In DNA form, the CDR3 reads TGTGCCATCAGTGAAGGACTAGCGGGGCCAGATACGCAGTATTTT. It codes for CAISEGLAGPDTQYF.